The 28 T cell receptor beta chains presented below share a single source sample, sequenced in a study of blood T cell repertoires in COVID-19 (TCRdb year 2020). Library method: the immunoSEQ multiplex PCR assay. Held by TCRdb, this immuneACCESS table contains in-frame sequences only and omits some clones. Under half of the omission traces to an unresolved V gene where checked; the cause of the rest is unknown. The sample has 250,000 to 300,000 clones on record, approximately 90% of them singletons. The top ten clones comprise around 3% of the sample. Material for sequencing was peripheral blood. These receptors were obtained from a woman aged 25 to 39 with active or convalescent COVID-19.

V gene TRBV19 combines with J gene TRBJ1-5, with TRBD1 matching 9 bases. In germline, CDR1 is LNHDA, CDR2 SQIVND (reference sequence). This CDR3 is 19 amino acids long. V gave up 1 base and J gave up 5 bases; unmatched junction bases: 15. The CDR3 spells CASSIGPPRVGTGHQPQHF. The DNA of the CDR3 is TGTGCCAGTAGTATAGGGCCCCCCAGGGTCGGGACAGGGCATCAGCCCCAGCATTTT. The whole variable domain, remainder taken from reference TRBV19 and TRBJ1-5, is DGGITQSPKYLFRKEGQNVTLSCEQNLNHDAMYWYRQDPGQGLRLIYYSQIVNDFQKGDIAEGYSVSREKKESFPLTVTSAQKNPTAFYLCASSIGPPRVGTGHQPQHFGDGTRLSIL.

V is TRBV6-2 or TRBV6-3 and J is TRBJ2-7; 8 bases are a match to TRBD1. The CDR3 contains 16 residues. The germline CDR1 and CDR2 sequences are MNHEY and SVGEGT. V shed 4 bases, J shed 2 bases, and the junction held 10 bases outside the gene matches. CDR3 nucleotide sequence: TGTGCCAGCAGTTCCCCGGGACAGGACAATCCCTACGAGCAGTACTTC. As protein: CASSSPGQDNPYEQYF.

This chain connects TRBV9 to TRBJ1-6; possible D gene TRBD1, 5 bases. Germline V gives CDR1 SGDLS, CDR2 YYNGEE. This CDR3 is built from 14 residues. With 3 bases removed from V and 4 bases from J, the gap between germline ends came to 8 bases. The CDR3 protein is CASSADSYNSPLHF. The CDR3 DNA reads as TGTGCCAGCAGCGCCGACAGTTATAATTCACCCCTCCACTTT. The full variable domain, completed using reference TRBV9 and TRBJ1-6, is DSGVTQTPKHLITATGQRVTLRCSPRSGDLSVYWYQQSLDQGLQFLIQYYNGEERAKGNILERFSAQQFPDLHSELNLSSLELGDSALYFCASSADSYNSPLHFGNGTRLTVT.

The V gene is TRBV4-2, the J gene TRBJ2-3; the match to TRBD2 covers 8 bases. J gave up 3 bases and V 0 bases, and 11 bases lay outside the gene matches. CDR1 is LGHNA, CDR2 YNFKEQ, per germline. CDR3 size: 18 residues. CDR3 sequence: CASSQDPAGVTRTDTQYF. The CDR3 coding sequence is TGTGCCAGCAGCCAAGATCCAGCGGGGGTCACAAGGACAGATACGCAGTATTTT.

The rearrangement joins TRBV9 to TRBJ2-7, with 8 nucleotides matching TRBD1. The germline V gene encodes CDR1 SGDLS and CDR2 YYNGEE. This CDR3 contains 16 residues. The V gene end was trimmed by 0 bases and the J gene end by 4 bases; junction bases not matched to a gene: 9. The CDR3 here is CASSVAQGAPRYEQYF. The CDR3 nucleotides are TGTGCCAGCAGCGTAGCCCAGGGGGCCCCCCGTTACGAGCAGTACTTC.

The CDR3 sequence: CASSALVAGARTDTQYF. In nucleotides, the CDR3 is TGCGCCAGCAGCGCCCTGGTAGCGGGGGCCCGCACAGATACGCAGTATTTT. The chain employs TRBV10-2 and TRBJ2-3; 9 bases fit TRBD2. Germline V lookup: CDR1 WSHSY, CDR2 SAAADI. This CDR3 contains 17 residues. With V trimmed by 6 bases and J by 1 base, 11 bases remained unmatched.

This chain links TRBV30 with TRBJ1-4; TRBD1 aligns across 8 bases. Germline V CDR1 and CDR2: GTSNPN, SVGIG (reference sequence). V lost 5 bases, J lost 7 bases, and 9 bases stayed unmatched. The length of the CDR3 is 14 residues. The CDR3 region has the DNA TGTGCCTGGGACAGGGGTGACCGCGGTGAAAAACTGTTTTTT. Residues: CAWDRGDRGEKLFF.

This chain joins TRBV5-1 and TRBJ2-3, with 10 bases fitting TRBD1. Germline-derived CDR1 and CDR2 are SGHRS and YFSETQ. The CDR3 spans 15 residues. The J segment lost 2 bases and the V segment lost 4 bases, leaving 4 bases of the junction unmatched. The CDR3 DNA reads as TGCGCCAGCAGCGTCGGGACAGGGGTCACAGATACGCAGTATTTT. Its translation is CASSVGTGVTDTQYF.

V is TRBV7-9 and J is TRBJ1-2; 10 nucleotides agree with TRBD1. The J segment lost 6 bases and the V segment lost 5 bases, leaving 3 bases of the junction unmatched. Germline CDR1 is SEHNR and CDR2 is FQNEAQ (reference sequence). The CDR3 contains 13 residues. The CDR3 sequence: CASSQGTGDGYTF. The CDR3 bases are TGTGCCAGCAGCCAGGGGACAGGGGATGGCTACACCTTC.

V usage is TRBV9 and J usage is TRBJ1-2; 8 positions match TRBD1. The CDR3 spans 14 residues. CDR1 is SGDLS, CDR2 YYNGEE, per germline. V dropped 4 bases and J dropped 2; count of bases not matched to a gene: 4. The CDR3 DNA is TGTGCCAGCAGCCCAGGGGACAGGAACTATGGCTACACCTTC. Its protein is CASSPGDRNYGYTF.

V and J are TRBV19 and TRBJ1-2, with 7 bases aligning to TRBD1. Trimming took 4 bases from V and 7 from J; bases not matched to a gene: 6. CDR1 and CDR2 from the germline V gene are LNHDA and SQIVND (reference sequence). The CDR3 spans 13 residues. The DNA for the CDR3 is TGTGCCAGTAGTACCTCGACAGGGTCTGGCTACACCTTC. Its translation is CASSTSTGSGYTF.

This clone showed up just a few times. V and J are TRBV2 and TRBJ1-5; TRBD1 agrees at 7 bases. The CDR3 runs 13 residues. The V gene's germline CDR1 is SNHLY and CDR2 FYNNEI. With 7 bases clipped from V and 3 bases from J, the junction kept 3 bases outside the gene matches. The CDR3 region is CASKTGYNQPQHF. Written as DNA, the CDR3 is TGTGCCAGCAAGACAGGGTACAATCAGCCCCAGCATTTT. Using reference TRBV2 and TRBJ1-5 for the parts outside the CDR3, the full variable domain is EPEVTQTPSHQVTQMGQEVILRCVPISNHLYFYWYRQILGQKVEFLVSFYNNEISEKSEIFDDQFSVERPDGSNFTLKIRSTKLEDSAMYFCASKTGYNQPQHFGDGTRLSIL.

The sample holds one count of this clone. The genes are TRBV5-1 and TRBJ1-5; D may be TRBD1 (6 bases). This CDR3 has 15 amino acids. Germline lookup yields CDR1 SGHRS and CDR2 YFSETQ. Between the trimmed V and J ends, which lost 2 bases and 1 base, there was a span of 10 bases. The CDR3 DNA reads as TGCGCCAGCAGCTTAGCAGGACAGAGCAATCAGCCCCAGCATTTT. It codes for CASSLAGQSNQPQHF.

Only one count was recorded for this clone. This rearrangement joins TRBV7-9 to TRBJ1-1; D unclear. The germline CDR1 and CDR2 sequences are SEHNR and FQNEAQ (reference sequence). The germline V and J ends were trimmed by 7 bases and 4 bases, with 16 bases remaining between them. The CDR3 has 14 amino acids. CDR3 loop: CASTPVGGSTEAFF. The CDR3 DNA follows: TGTGCCAGCACCCCGGTAGGAGGGTCCACTGAAGCTTTCTTT.

Comments on this clone: The sample holds other DNA sequences that translate to the same CDR3. The chain joins TRBV3-1 (or the pseudogene TRBV3-2) to TRBJ1-5; D possibly corresponds to TRBD1 (6 bases). Germline V lookup: CDR1 LGHDT, CDR2 YNNKEL (reference sequence). The CDR3 runs to 13 residues. The V gene lost 0 bases and the J gene lost 7 bases, with 7 bases spanning the gap. The CDR3 sequence is CASSQDRGQPQHF. The DNA of the CDR3 is TGTGCCAGCAGCCAAGATAGGGGGCAGCCCCAGCATTTT.

This sequence joins TRBV7-2 and TRBJ1-3, with TRBD1 as a possible D gene (5 bases). The CDR3 is made up of 16 amino acids. Germline values: CDR1 SGHTA, CDR2 FQGNSA. With 1 base removed from V and 8 bases from J, the gap between germline ends came to 18 bases. The chain's CDR3 is CASSLEDFRVIDTIYF. Here the CDR3 DNA reads TGTGCCAGCAGCTTAGAAGATTTCAGGGTTATTGACACCATATATTTT.

This chain connects TRBV14 to TRBJ2-4; 15 bases are a match to TRBD2. Looked up from germline, CDR1 is SGHDN and CDR2 is FVKESK. Unmatched junction bases numbered 8, after V lost 5 bases and J lost 15 bases. The length of the CDR3 is 14 residues. This CDR3 reads CASSAGTSGGPTYF. The CDR3, as DNA: TGTGCCAGCAGCGCAGGGACTAGCGGGGGGCCAACGTACTTC.

The chain employs TRBV19 and TRBJ1-5; D perhaps matches TRBD1 (6 bases). This CDR3 contains 16 residues. Trimming removed 7 bases at V and 7 bases at J, with 23 bases between. The germline gives CDR1 LNHDA, CDR2 SQIVND (reference sequence). The CDR3 region has the DNA TGTGCCAGTACAATCGGACAGTTTAATGTTAGGCAGCCCCAGCATTTT. Translating gives CASTIGQFNVRQPQHF.

The rearrangement links TRBV5-4 to TRBJ1-1; D is unresolved. CDR3 length: 14 residues. Germline values: CDR1 SGHNT, CDR2 YYREEE (reference sequence). Trimming removed 4 bases at V and 7 bases at J, with 17 bases between. The CDR3 reads CASSHNVRPGEAFF. CDR3 sequence (DNA): TGTGCCAGCAGCCATAATGTTAGGCCGGGTGAAGCTTTCTTT.

The rearrangement links TRBV24-1 to TRBJ2-1, with D maybe TRBD2 (6 bases). The CDR3 contains 13 residues. Germline assignment: CDR1 KGHDR and CDR2 SFDVKD. CDR3 in amino acids: CAASGRGRAEQFF. In DNA, the CDR3 is TGTGCTGCGTCCGGGCGGGGAAGAGCCGAGCAGTTCTTC.

About this clone: This same CDR3 is encoded by further DNA sequences in the sample. The J gene is TRBJ1-5, the V gene TRBV6-1; D gene unclear. This CDR3 has 13 residues. Germline V gene sequence: CDR1 MNHNS, CDR2 SASEGT. The ends were cut back, 2 bases at V and 4 bases at J, with 6 bases in the middle. Here the CDR3 DNA reads TGTGCCAGCAGTGAACGGGGAAATCAGCCCCAGCATTTT. The encoded protein is CASSERGNQPQHF.

This clone has just a few counts. The chain employs TRBV7-3 and TRBJ1-1, with D unresolved. The length of the CDR3 is 10 residues. CDR1 SGHTA and CDR2 FQGTGA come from the germline V gene. V lost 8 bases and J 3 bases, leaving 4 bases between the germline ends. CDR3 in amino acids: CASPDTEAFF. CDR3 in DNA: TGTGCCAGCCCCGACACTGAAGCTTTCTTT.

Only one count was recorded for this clone. The chain recombines TRBV6-6 with TRBJ1-1; weak D call: TRBD1 (5 bases). This CDR3 comprises 17 residues. V lost 6 bases and J lost 0, with 20 bases in between. CDR1 and CDR2 (germline): MNHNY, SVGAGI (reference sequence). The CDR3 loop is CASSRAGLTIMNTEAFF. In nucleotides, the CDR3 is TGTGCCAGCAGCCGAGCGGGACTAACTATCATGAACACTGAAGCTTTCTTT.

Worth noting for this clone: This sample includes further DNA sequences coding for the same CDR3. The V and J genes are TRBV6-5 and TRBJ1-5, with D possibly TRBD1 on 5 matching bases. From germline, CDR1 is MNHEY and CDR2 SVGAGI. The CDR3 loop spans 14 amino acids. The germline V and J ends were trimmed by 0 bases and 4 bases, with 7 bases remaining between them. Here the CDR3 reads CASSYSRGNQPQHF. CDR3 coding DNA: TGTGCCAGCAGTTACTCACGGGGGAATCAGCCCCAGCATTTT.

The J gene is TRBJ2-5, the V gene TRBV9, with no clear D. V gave up 0 bases and J gave up 8 bases, with 11 bases separating them. Germline CDR1 SGDLS, CDR2 YYNGEE. This CDR3 spans 13 amino acids. Here the CDR3 reads CASSVAPRETQYF. For the CDR3, the DNA is TGTGCCAGCAGCGTAGCCCCTCGAGAAACCCAGTACTTC.

The chain is built from TRBV2 and TRBJ2-5; TRBD2 agrees at 7 bases. V was clipped by 6 bases and J by 4 bases; unmatched bases: 11. Germline CDR1 is SNHLY and CDR2 is FYNNEI. The length of the CDR3 is 15 residues. The CDR3 nucleotides are TGTGCCAGCAGCATAAGCGGGGTGACTGGAGAGACCCAGTACTTC. Translating gives CASSISGVTGETQYF.

The rearrangement joins TRBV19 to TRBJ2-3; the D gene is possibly TRBD1 (6 bases). Germline V gives CDR1 LNHDA, CDR2 SQIVND (reference sequence). The CDR3 runs to 13 residues. V was trimmed by 10 bases and J by 1 base, leaving 12 bases between them. The CDR3 is CATATGRTDTQYF. The CDR3 nucleotides read TGTGCCACAGCGACAGGTCGCACAGATACGCAGTATTTT.

This clone was counted a single time. The chain has TRBV5-4 and TRBJ2-1; possible D gene TRBD2, 6 bases. CDR3 length equals 15 residues. V gave up 0 bases and J gave up 12 bases, with 19 bases separating them. The germline V gene has CDR1 SGHNT and CDR2 YYREEE (reference sequence). The CDR3 coding sequence is TGTGCCAGCAGCTTGGGTGAGGGCGGGGTTCTCCCGCAGTTCTTC. It yields the protein CASSLGEGGVLPQFF. Together with reference TRBV5-4 and TRBJ2-1, the CDR3 gives the full variable domain: ETGVTQSPTHLIKTRGQQVTLRCSSQSGHNTVSWYQQALGQGPQFIFQYYREEENGRGNFPPRFSGLQFPNYSSELNVNALELDDSALYLCASSLGEGGVLPQFFGPGTRLTVL.